The 3 T cell receptor beta chains presented below share a single source sample, sequenced in a study of shared clonotypes between healthy human individuals. Some clones are missing from TCRdb's copy, which holds only in-frame ones; the method was immunoSEQ multiplex PCR. The sample has millions of clones; approximately 93% are singletons. The sequenced sample consisted of naive CD4+ T cells from PBMCs. The sample's subset: CD45RA+ positively selected. The receptors shown here come from a man between 18 and 29 years old in good health. Some clones in this sample may be carry-over from other donors' samples.

The genes are TRBV11-3 and TRBJ2-2, with 7 bases that match TRBD1. Germline V gene data show CDR1 as SGHNT and CDR2 as YENEEA. V lost 5 bases to trimming and J lost 3 bases; unmatched junction nucleotides: 0. The CDR3 runs 13 residues. CDR3 nucleotides: TGTGCCAGCAGCGGACAGGACACCGGGGAGCTGTTTTTT. It codes for CASSGQDTGELFF. Full variable domain (rest looked up from reference TRBV11-3 and TRBJ2-2): EAGVVQSPRYKIIEKKQPVAFWCNPISGHNTLYWYLQNLGQGPELLIRYENEEAVDDSQLPKDRFSAERLKGVDSTLKIQPAELGDSAVYLCASSGQDTGELFFGEGSRLTVL.

This clone was seen only once. The CDR3 protein is CASRRGTYEQYF. DNA of the CDR3: TGTGCCAGCAGGAGAGGAACCTACGAGCAGTACTTC. The V call is TRBV2, the J call TRBJ2-7, with no clear D. The CDR3 runs 12 residues. Germline assignment: CDR1 SNHLY and CDR2 FYNNEI. V shed 6 bases and J shed 2 bases, with 8 bases lying between them.

This chain links TRBV19 with TRBJ2-7; TRBD1 matches 7 bases. In germline, CDR1 is LNHDA, CDR2 SQIVND (reference sequence). This CDR3 has 12 amino acids. V was pared by 6 bases and J by 3 bases, with 2 bases of the junction left unmatched. The CDR3 DNA follows: TGTGCCAGTAGGAACAGGGGCTACGAGCAGTACTTC. Translating it yields CASRNRGYEQYF. Full variable domain (missing parts from reference TRBV19 and TRBJ2-7): DGGITQSPKYLFRKEGQNVTLSCEQNLNHDAMYWYRQDPGQGLRLIYYSQIVNDFQKGDIAEGYSVSREKKESFPLTVTSAQKNPTAFYLCASRNRGYEQYFGPGTRLTVT.